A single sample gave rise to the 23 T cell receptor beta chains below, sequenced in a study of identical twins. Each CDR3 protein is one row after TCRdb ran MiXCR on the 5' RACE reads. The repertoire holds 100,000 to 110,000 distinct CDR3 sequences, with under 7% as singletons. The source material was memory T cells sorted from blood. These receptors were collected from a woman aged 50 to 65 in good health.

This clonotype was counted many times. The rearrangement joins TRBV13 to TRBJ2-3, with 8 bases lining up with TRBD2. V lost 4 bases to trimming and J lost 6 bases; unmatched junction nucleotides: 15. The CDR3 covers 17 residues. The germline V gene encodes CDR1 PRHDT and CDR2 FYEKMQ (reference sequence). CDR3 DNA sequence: TGTGCCAGCAGCTCCCGCGAAGCGGGAGTCCGGCGGGATACGCAGTATTTT. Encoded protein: CASSSREAGVRRDTQYF.

The CDR3 sequence is CASSLTSGRTSTDTQYF. The CDR3 bases are TGTGCCAGCAGTCTGACTAGCGGGAGGACTAGCACAGATACGCAGTATTTT. The V gene is TRBV6-6, the J gene TRBJ2-3; 13 bases line up with TRBD2. Trimming at V came to 5 bases and at J to 0 bases, leaving 5 bases not matched to a gene. Germline CDR1 MNHNY, CDR2 SVGAGI (reference sequence). The CDR3 covers 17 residues.

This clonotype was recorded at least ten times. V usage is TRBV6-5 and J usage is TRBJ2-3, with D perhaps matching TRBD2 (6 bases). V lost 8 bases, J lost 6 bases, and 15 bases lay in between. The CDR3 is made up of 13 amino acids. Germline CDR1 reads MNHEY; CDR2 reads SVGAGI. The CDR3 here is CASWTGEGDTQYF. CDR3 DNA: TGTGCCAGCTGGACGGGAGAGGGTGATACGCAGTATTTT.

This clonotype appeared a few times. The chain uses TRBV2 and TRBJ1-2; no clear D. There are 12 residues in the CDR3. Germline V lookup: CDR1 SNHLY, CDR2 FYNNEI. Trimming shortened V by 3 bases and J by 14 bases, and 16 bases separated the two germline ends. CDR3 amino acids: CASSEGFIGWTF. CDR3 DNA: TGTGCCAGCAGTGAGGGATTTATTGGGTGGACCTTC. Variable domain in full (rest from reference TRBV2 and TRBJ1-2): EPEVTQTPSHQVTQMGQEVILRCVPISNHLYFYWYRQILGQKVEFLVSFYNNEISEKSEIFDDQFSVERPDGSNFTLKIRSTKLEDSAMYFCASSEGFIGWTFGSGTRLTVV.

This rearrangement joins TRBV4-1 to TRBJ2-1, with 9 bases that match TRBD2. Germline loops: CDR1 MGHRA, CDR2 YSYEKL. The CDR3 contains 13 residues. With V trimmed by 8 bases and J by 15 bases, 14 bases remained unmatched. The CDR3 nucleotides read TGCGCCAGCGGTCGAACGGAGCGGGAGGAACCGTTCTTC. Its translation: CASGRTEREEPFF.

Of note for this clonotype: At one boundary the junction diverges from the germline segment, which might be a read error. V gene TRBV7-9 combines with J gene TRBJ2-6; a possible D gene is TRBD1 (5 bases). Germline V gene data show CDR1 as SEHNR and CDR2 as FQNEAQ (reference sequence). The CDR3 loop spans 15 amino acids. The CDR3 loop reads CASSSMETGANVLPF. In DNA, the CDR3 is TGTGCCAGCAGTTCCATGGAAACTGGGGCCAACGTCCTGCCTTTC.

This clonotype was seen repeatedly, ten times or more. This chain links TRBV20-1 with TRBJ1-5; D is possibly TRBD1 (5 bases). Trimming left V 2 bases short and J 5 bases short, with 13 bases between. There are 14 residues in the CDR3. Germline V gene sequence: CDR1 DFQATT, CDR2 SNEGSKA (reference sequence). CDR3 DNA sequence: TGCAGTGCTAGAAGGGGATTCGGGGATCAGCCCCAGCATTTT. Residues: CSARRGFGDQPQHF.

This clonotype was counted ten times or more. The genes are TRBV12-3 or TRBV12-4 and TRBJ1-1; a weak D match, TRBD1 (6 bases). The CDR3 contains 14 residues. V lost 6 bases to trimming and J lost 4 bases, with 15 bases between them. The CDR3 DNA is TGTGCCAGCAGCCCAGGGAGGGGGAGCACTGAAGCTTTCTTT. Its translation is CASSPGRGSTEAFF.

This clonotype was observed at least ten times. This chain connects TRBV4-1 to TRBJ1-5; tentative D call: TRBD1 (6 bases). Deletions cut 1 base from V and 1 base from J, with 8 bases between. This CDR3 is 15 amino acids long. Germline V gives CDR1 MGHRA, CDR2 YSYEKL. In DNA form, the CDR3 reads TGCGCCAGCAGCCAAGCAGGGGCCAGCAATCAGCCCCAGCATTTT. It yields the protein CASSQAGASNQPQHF.

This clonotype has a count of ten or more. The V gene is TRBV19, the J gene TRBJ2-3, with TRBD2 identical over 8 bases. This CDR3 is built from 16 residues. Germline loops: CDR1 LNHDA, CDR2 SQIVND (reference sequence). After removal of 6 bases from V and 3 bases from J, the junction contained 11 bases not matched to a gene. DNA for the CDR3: TGTGCCAGTAGAAGAACCGGGACTAGTCAGACAGATACGCAGTATTTT. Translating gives CASRRTGTSQTDTQYF.

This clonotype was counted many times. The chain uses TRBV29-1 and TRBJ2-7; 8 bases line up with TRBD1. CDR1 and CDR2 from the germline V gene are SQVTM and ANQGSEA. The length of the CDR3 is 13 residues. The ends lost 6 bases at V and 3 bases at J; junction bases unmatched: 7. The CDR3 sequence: CSVQDRANYEQYF. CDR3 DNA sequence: TGCAGCGTCCAGGACAGGGCTAACTACGAGCAGTACTTC.

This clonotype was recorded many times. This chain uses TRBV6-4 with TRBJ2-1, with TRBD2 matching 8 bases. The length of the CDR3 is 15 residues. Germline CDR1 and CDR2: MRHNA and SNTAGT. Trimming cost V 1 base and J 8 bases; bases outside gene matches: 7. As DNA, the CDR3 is TGTGCCAGCAGTGACTTAGCGGGGAGTCGGGATGAGCAGTTCTTC. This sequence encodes CASSDLAGSRDEQFF.

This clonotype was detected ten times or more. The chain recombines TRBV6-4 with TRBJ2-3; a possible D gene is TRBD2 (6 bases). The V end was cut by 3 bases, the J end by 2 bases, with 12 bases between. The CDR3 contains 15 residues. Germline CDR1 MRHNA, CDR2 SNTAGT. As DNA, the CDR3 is TGTGCCAGCAGTGAAAGGGAGGCGATCACAGATACGCAGTATTTT. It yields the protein CASSEREAITDTQYF.

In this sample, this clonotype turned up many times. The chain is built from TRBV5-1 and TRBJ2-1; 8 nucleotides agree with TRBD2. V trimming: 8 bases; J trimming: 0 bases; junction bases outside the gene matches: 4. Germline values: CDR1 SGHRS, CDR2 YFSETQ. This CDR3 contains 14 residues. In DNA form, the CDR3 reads TGCGCCAGTGAGAGCGGGAGCTCCTACAATGAGCAGTTCTTC. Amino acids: CASESGSSYNEQFF.

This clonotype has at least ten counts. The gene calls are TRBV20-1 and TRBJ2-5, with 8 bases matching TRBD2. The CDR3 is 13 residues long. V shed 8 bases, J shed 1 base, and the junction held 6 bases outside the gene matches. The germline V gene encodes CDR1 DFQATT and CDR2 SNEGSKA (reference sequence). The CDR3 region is CSLVAGLQETQYF. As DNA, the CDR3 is TGCAGTTTGGTAGCGGGACTCCAAGAGACCCAGTACTTC.

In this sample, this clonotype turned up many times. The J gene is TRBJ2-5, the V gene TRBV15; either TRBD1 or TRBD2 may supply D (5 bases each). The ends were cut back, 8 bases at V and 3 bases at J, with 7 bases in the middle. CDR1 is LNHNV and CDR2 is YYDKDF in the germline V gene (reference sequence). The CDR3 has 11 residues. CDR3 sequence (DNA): TGTGCCACCGGGACGGAAGAGACCCAGTACTTC. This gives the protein CATGTEETQYF. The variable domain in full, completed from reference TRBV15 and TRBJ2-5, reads DAMVIQNPRYQVTQFGKPVTLSCSQTLNHNVMYWYQQKSSQAPKLLFHYYDKDFNNEADTPDNFQSRRPNTSFCFLDIRSPGLGDTAMYLCATGTEETQYFGPGTRLLVL.

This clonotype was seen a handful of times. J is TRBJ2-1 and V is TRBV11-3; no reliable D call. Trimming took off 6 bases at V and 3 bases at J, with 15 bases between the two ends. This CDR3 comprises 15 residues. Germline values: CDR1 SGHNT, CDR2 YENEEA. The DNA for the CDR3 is TGTGCCAGCAGGAAGGGTGCCCAGAGCTACAATGAGCAGTTCTTC. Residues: CASRKGAQSYNEQFF.

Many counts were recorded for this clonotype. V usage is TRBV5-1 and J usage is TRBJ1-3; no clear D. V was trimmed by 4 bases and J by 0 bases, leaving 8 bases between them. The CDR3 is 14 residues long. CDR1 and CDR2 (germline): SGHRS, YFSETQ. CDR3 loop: CASSPLYSGNTIYF. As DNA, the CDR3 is TGCGCCAGCAGCCCGTTATACTCTGGAAACACCATATATTTT.

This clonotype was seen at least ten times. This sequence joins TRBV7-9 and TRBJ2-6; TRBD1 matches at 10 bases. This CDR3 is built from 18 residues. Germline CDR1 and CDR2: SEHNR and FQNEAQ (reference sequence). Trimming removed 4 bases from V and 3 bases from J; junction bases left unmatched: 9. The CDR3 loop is CASSSLGTGVVGANVLTF. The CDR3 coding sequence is TGTGCCAGCAGCTCCTTGGGGACAGGGGTTGTTGGGGCCAACGTCCTGACTTTC.

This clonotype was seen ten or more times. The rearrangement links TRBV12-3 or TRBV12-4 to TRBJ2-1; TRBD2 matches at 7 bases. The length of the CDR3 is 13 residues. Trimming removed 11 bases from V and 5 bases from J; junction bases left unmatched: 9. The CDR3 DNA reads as TGTGCCGGCCTCGGGGGAGGGGACAATGAGCAGTTCTTC. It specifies CAGLGGGDNEQFF.

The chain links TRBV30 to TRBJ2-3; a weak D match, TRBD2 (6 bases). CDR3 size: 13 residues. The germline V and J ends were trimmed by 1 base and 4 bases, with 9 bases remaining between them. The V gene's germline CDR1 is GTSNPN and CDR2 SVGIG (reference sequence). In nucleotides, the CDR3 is TGTGCCTGGAGTGGAGGGACTTCAGATACGCAGTATTTT. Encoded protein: CAWSGGTSDTQYF. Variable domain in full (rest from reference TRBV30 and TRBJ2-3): SQTIHQWPATLVQPVGSPLSLECTVEGTSNPNLYWYRQAAGRGLQLLFYSVGIGQISSEVPQNLSASRPQDRQFILSSKKLLLSDSGFYLCAWSGGTSDTQYFGPGTRLTVL.

CDR3 DNA: TGCGCCAGCAGCTTTAGACTAGCGGAGACAGATACGCAGTATTTT. Translated: CASSFRLAETDTQYF. The V gene is TRBV5-1, the J gene TRBJ2-3; 9 bases agree with TRBD2. This CDR3 has 15 amino acids. J lost 3 bases, V lost 2 bases, and 4 bases had no gene match. Germline V CDR1 and CDR2: SGHRS, YFSETQ.

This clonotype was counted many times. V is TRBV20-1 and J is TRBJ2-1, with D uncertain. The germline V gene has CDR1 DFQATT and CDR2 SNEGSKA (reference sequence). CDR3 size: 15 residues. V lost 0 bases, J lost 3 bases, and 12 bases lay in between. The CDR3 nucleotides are TGCAGTGCTAGAGATCCGCTAGGGAACTACAATGAGCAGTTCTTC. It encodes CSARDPLGNYNEQFF.